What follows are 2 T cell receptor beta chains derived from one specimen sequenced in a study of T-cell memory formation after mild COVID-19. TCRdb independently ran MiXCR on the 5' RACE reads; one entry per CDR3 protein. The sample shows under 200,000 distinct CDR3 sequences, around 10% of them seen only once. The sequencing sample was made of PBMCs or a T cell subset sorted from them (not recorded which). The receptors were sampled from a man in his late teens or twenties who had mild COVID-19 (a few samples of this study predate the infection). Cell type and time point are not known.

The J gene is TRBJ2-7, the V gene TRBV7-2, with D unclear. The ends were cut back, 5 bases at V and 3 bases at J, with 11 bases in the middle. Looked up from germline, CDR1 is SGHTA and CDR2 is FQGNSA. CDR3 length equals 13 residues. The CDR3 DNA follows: TGTGCCAGCAGCCCCATGGCTCACTACGAGCAGTACGTC. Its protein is CASSPMAHYEQYV.

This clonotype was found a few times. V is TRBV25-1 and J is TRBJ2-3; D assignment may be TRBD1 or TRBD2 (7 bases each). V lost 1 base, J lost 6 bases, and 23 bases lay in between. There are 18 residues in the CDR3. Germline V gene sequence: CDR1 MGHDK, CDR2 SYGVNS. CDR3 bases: TGTGCCAGCAGTGAATTGGGAGGGGGCGTAAGTTCCGAGGATACGCAGTATTTT. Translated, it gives CASSELGGGVSSEDTQYF.